The 8 T cell receptor beta chains listed next were all sequenced from one sample in a study of control samples from healthy donors and cancer patients. Sequencing was performed with immunoSEQ multiplex PCR; in TCRdb, only in-frame clones are kept and a portion is missing. The table has more than 65,000 clones, more than 75% seen once; the top ten hold about 16%. The sequenced sample consisted of blood. Receptors originate from a man aged 50-60 years in good health.

V usage is TRBV15 and J usage is TRBJ1-5; possibly TRBD1 for D (5 bases). The CDR3 spans 16 residues. V lost 1 base and J 2 bases, leaving 12 bases between the germline ends. From germline, CDR1 is LNHNV and CDR2 YYDKDF (reference sequence). CDR3 sequence: CATSRAGRAGNQPQHF. The CDR3 DNA reads as TGTGCCACCAGCAGAGCGGGCAGGGCAGGCAATCAGCCCCAGCATTTT.

Here the CDR3 DNA reads TGCGCCAGCAGCCAAAAGGCGGCAGGGGTTGGCTATGGCTACACCTTC. It encodes CASSQKAAGVGYGYTF. The J gene is TRBJ1-2, the V gene TRBV4-3, with a possible D match to TRBD1 (6 bases). This CDR3 spans 16 amino acids. The germline V gene has CDR1 LGHNA and CDR2 YSLEER. V was cut by 2 bases and J by 4 bases, with 17 bases left in between.

V gene TRBV11-2 combines with J gene TRBJ2-1, with D tentatively TRBD2 (5 bases). Germline assignment: CDR1 SGHAT and CDR2 FQNNGV. Trimming shortened V by 6 bases and J by 0 bases, and 18 bases separated the two germline ends. The CDR3 totals 17 residues. The CDR3 DNA reads as TGTGCCAGCAGACAAGTCGGGGATCCCAGCTCCTACAATGAGCAGTTCTTC. It translates to CASRQVGDPSSYNEQFF.

This chain joins TRBV20-1 and TRBJ2-7; D not resolved. Germline V lookup: CDR1 DFQATT, CDR2 SNEGSKA (reference sequence). Trimming cost V 6 bases and J 3 bases, with 9 bases left between them. This CDR3 contains 11 residues. The DNA of the CDR3 is TGCAGTGCACCGATAAGCTACGAGCAGTACTTC. Encoded protein: CSAPISYEQYF.

V and J are TRBV5-4 and TRBJ2-2, with D unresolved. This CDR3 contains 14 residues. V was trimmed by 2 bases and J by 2 bases, leaving 7 bases between them. The germline gives CDR1 SGHNT, CDR2 YYREEE (reference sequence). In DNA form, the CDR3 reads TGTGCCAGCAGCTTACGGCAAAACACCGGGGAGCTGTTTTTT. It yields the protein CASSLRQNTGELFF. Filled out from reference TRBV5-4 and TRBJ2-2, the complete variable domain reads ETGVTQSPTHLIKTRGQQVTLRCSSQSGHNTVSWYQQALGQGPQFIFQYYREEENGRGNFPPRFSGLQFPNYSSELNVNALELDDSALYLCASSLRQNTGELFFGEGSRLTVL.

The V call is TRBV6-5, the J call TRBJ2-7, with 9 bases that match TRBD1. Trimming at V came to 7 bases and at J to 5 bases, leaving 9 bases not matched to a gene. The CDR3 length is 14 residues. Germline V gives CDR1 MNHEY, CDR2 SVGAGI. The CDR3 protein is CASTRDRDIHEQYF. The DNA of the CDR3 is TGTGCCAGCACCCGGGACAGGGACATACACGAGCAGTACTTC.

The V gene is TRBV7-9, the J gene TRBJ2-7; the D is unclear. The CDR3 has 11 amino acids. V shed 5 bases and J shed 5 bases, with 7 bases lying between them. Germline-derived CDR1 and CDR2 are SEHNR and FQNEAQ (reference sequence). The CDR3 reads CASSPRHEQYF. CDR3 nucleotides: TGTGCCAGCAGCCCTAGGCACGAGCAGTACTTC.

The chain recombines TRBV5-1 with TRBJ2-3, with TRBD2 matching over 10 bases. This CDR3 is built from 14 residues. The V gene end was trimmed by 5 bases and the J gene end by 4 bases; junction bases not matched to a gene: 4. Looked up from germline, CDR1 is SGHRS and CDR2 is YFSETQ. In DNA, the CDR3 is TGCGCCAGCAGTCCTAGCGGGAGCGCAGATACGCAGTATTTT. Translated, it gives CASSPSGSADTQYF.